This paragraph reports one TCR beta chain. The clone's antigen remains unknown. Base qualities were left out, and no much larger clone turns up one base away. This entry belongs to a study of PD-1 blockade in classical Hodgkin lymphoma (dated by TCRdb to 2020 to 2021). At the level of the whole study: Nivolumab dosing was 3 mg/kg intravenously every 2 weeks, continuing until either disease progression or unacceptable toxicity. To define a peripheral blood immune signature of response to PD-1 blockade in classical Hodgkin lymphoma, the study combined TCR beta sequencing with CyTOF.

Genomic DNA was extracted with the Qiagen DNeasy kit from unsorted PBMCs and from negatively selected CD4+ and CD8+ fractions. Amplification of TCR beta CDR3 regions was done by immunoSEQ multiplex PCR with primers that anneal to V and J segments. Amplification bias was minimized using a synthetic immune receptor repertoire, and residual bias was removed computationally after sequencing. Turning to the authors' computational methods: Custom Python scripts were used to quantify repertoire diversity as the Shannon entropy index. Unsorted, CD4+ and CD8+ repertoires were examined separately, except in combined analyses, for which CD4+ and CD8+ sequences were merged in silico. Clonal expansion was defined as a frequency increase of at least 2-fold after treatment compared with C1D1, and clones undetected at baseline were assigned a pseudocount of 0.5. Singleton clones were defined as clones with 0 or 1 copy at C1D1, and non-singleton clones were defined as clones with 2 or more copies. Clones expanded in unsorted samples were assigned a CD4+, CD8+ or unknown annotation through matching of protein sequences in sorted samples from the same patient. Diversity changes from C1D1 to C4D1 were tested in paired samples using Wilcoxon tests. TCRdb re-hosts the immuneACCESS table, in-frame sequences only. Its copies lack some clones; in the studies checked, an unresolved V gene accounts for under half of them, and the cause for the rest is not known. V, J and clone size were drawn from that table, and D and trimming were deduced from the DNA. The sample table contains 10,000 to 15,000 clones; only one count was recorded for over 80% of them. In total, the top ten clones hold around a quarter of the sample.

The CDR3 goes from the cysteine to the phenylalanine over 13 residues. The retained sequence is limited to the CDR3, 39 bases, with the frame set at the first base. V is reduced by 8 bases and J by 3 bases, leaving a spacing of 14 bases between them. CDR1 MDHEN and CDR2 SYDVKM were looked up in the germline V gene. The meaning of the sample's time point label: cycle 1 day 1 (C1D1), immediately before nivolumab initiation. All trial patients had relapsed after autologous stem cell transplantation, with cohorts A, B and C differing in prior brentuximab vedotin exposure. The trial cohort was composed of over 50 patients with relapsed/refractory classical Hodgkin lymphoma, for whom complete response, partial response or progressive disease was recorded as best overall response. Single-agent nivolumab was administered to trial patients in the multi-cohort phase II CheckMate 205 trial. Best overall response was determined by an independent review committee according to the 2007 International Working Group response criteria. PBMCs from the trial were collected at three points: immediately before nivolumab initiation (C1D1), and during therapy at cycle 2 day 1 and cycle 4 day 1. Peripheral blood was collected in 8 mL Vacutainer Cell Preparation Tubes, from which PBMCs were isolated by centrifugation and then cryopreserved.

The research as a whole found: By C4D1, a significant rise was seen in CD4+ TCR diversity but not in CD8+ TCR diversity (p=0.0027 vs p=0.16), and the rise was most apparent among complete responders (p=0.02). Lower diversity was observed in patients in whom nivolumab was started less than 1 year after ASCT, and these patients were excluded from later analyses so that confounding by immune reconstitution would be avoided. The study was limited to a single clinical trial cohort, and causes of repertoire differences, possibly disease activity or prior therapy, remained undefined. Trial patients with a complete response had baseline diversity similar to that of newly diagnosed patients, while partial responders and progressors had significantly lower diversity. Baseline TCR diversity was reported to be lower in newly diagnosed patients than in healthy donors and to be lower still in relapsed/refractory patients.

The receptor was isolated from a human donor with classical Hodgkin lymphoma. The chain is encoded by TRBV28 joined to TRBJ2-7, with a tentative D gene TRBD2 over 6 matching bases. The sequencing used peripheral blood mononuclear cells (PBMCs), collected at baseline. The encoded CDR3 is CASYQEGSYEQYF. Read as DNA, the sequence is TGTGCCAGCTACCAGGAGGGAAGCTACGAGCAGTACTTC.